The rows below give T cell receptor beta chains drawn from one sample of a study of shared clonotypes between healthy human individuals. Clones were sequenced by immunoSEQ multiplex PCR, and TCRdb holds only the in-frame ones, with some missing. The table lists approximately 2,000,000 clones, about 94% of them singletons. Source material: naive CD8+ T cells from PBMCs. Source of these receptors: a man aged 18 to 35 in good health. Some clones in this sample may be carry-over from other donors' samples. Each CDR3 is given with its conserved first and last residue. D genes are given only for firm matches. Clone size appears in some rows only: once, few, many, or a class for an expanded clone.

clone_size,d_call,j_call,v_call,cdr3_aa,cdr3_nt
NA,NA,TRBJ2-3,TRBV28,CASIDSGITTDTQYF,TGTGCCAGCATCGACTCGGGGATCACCACAGATACGCAGTATTTT
NA,NA,TRBJ2-7,TRBV5-6,CASSPGGGLYEQYF,TGTGCCAGCAGCCCGGGTGGGGGTCTTTACGAGCAGTACTTC
once,NA,TRBJ1-1,TRBV4-3,CASSQDTGSLEAFF,TGCGCCAGCAGCCAAGATACAGGGTCACTTGAAGCTTTCTTT
NA,TRBD1,TRBJ2-5,TRBV7-9,CASSYPGQRETQYF,TGTGCCAGCAGCTATCCGGGACAGAGAGAGACCCAGTACTTC
NA,NA,TRBJ1-1,TRBV27,CASSPLDRPFNEAFF,TGTGCCAGCAGTCCCCTCGACAGGCCATTCAATGAAGCTTTCTTT
once,NA,TRBJ2-7,TRBV7-9,CASSLARRGVYEQYF,TGTGCCAGCAGCTTAGCGCGCAGGGGAGTTTACGAGCAGTACTTC
NA,TRBD1,TRBJ1-2,TRBV4-1,CASSQVFNDRGVYGYTF,TGCGCCAGCAGCCAAGTCTTTAACGACAGGGGGGTCTATGGCTACACCTTC
NA,TRBD1,TRBJ1-1,TRBV6-5,CASRPDRGITEAFF,TGTGCCAGCAGACCCGACAGGGGTATCACTGAAGCTTTCTTT
NA,NA,TRBJ1-1,TRBV23-1,CASSHLNRAGDTEAFF,TGCGCCAGCAGTCACCTCAACAGGGCCGGGGACACTGAAGCTTTCTTT
NA,NA,TRBJ1-2,TRBV14,CASSPRSLRSYTF,TGTGCCAGCAGCCCAAGATCCCTTCGGAGCTACACCTTC
NA,NA,TRBJ1-1,TRBV6-5,CASSYSGRGIGTEAFF,TGTGCCAGCAGTTACTCAGGTCGGGGGATAGGGACTGAAGCTTTCTTT
NA,TRBD2,TRBJ2-1,TRBV27,CASSFGREEAYNEQFF,TGTGCCAGCAGTTTCGGACGGGAGGAAGCCTACAATGAGCAGTTCTTC
NA,NA,TRBJ1-5,TRBV19,CASSMYGDGNQPQHF,TGTGCCAGTAGTATGTACGGGGATGGCAATCAGCCCCAGCATTTT
NA,TRBD2,TRBJ2-3,TRBV7-8,CASSLIAGGTDTQYF,TGTGCCAGCAGCCTAATAGCGGGAGGCACAGATACGCAGTATTTT
NA,NA,TRBJ2-7,TRBV2,CASSVQSERVTYEQYF,TGTGCCAGCAGCGTCCAGTCGGAGCGGGTGACCTACGAGCAGTACTTC
NA,TRBD2,TRBJ2-1,TRBV5-1,CASSAGDWAHYNEQFF,TGCGCCAGCAGCGCGGGAGATTGGGCGCACTACAATGAGCAGTTCTTC
once,NA,TRBJ2-7,TRBV4-1,CASSMRLAYEQYF,TGCGCCAGCAGCATGAGACTAGCCTACGAGCAGTACTTC
NA,TRBD1,TRBJ2-1,TRBV9,CASRGPTGEQFF,TGTGCCAGCAGAGGTCCGACAGGGGAGCAGTTCTTC
NA,TRBD1,TRBJ1-3,TRBV7-9,CASRSGTGENTIYF,TGTGCCAGCAGATCCGGGACAGGGGAAAACACCATATATTTT
NA,NA,TRBJ2-1,TRBV5-1,CASSLEPGETPLKDNEQFF,TGCGCCAGCAGCTTGGAGCCGGGAGAGACTCCGTTAAAAGACAATGAGCAGTTCTTC
NA,NA,TRBJ2-2,TRBV7-3,CASSPHPTGTPGELFF,TGTGCCAGCAGCCCGCATCCAACAGGGACCCCCGGGGAGCTGTTTTTT
NA,TRBD2,TRBJ2-2,TRBV19,CASSSLAGDTGELFF,TGTGCCAGTAGTTCGCTAGCGGGAGATACCGGGGAGCTGTTTTTT
NA,TRBD2,TRBJ2-1,TRBV5-6,CASSLVSGRAYNEQFF,TGTGCCAGCAGCTTGGTTAGCGGGAGGGCTTACAATGAGCAGTTCTTC
NA,NA,TRBJ2-1,TRBV5-1,CASSSVSSPYNEQFF,TGCGCCAGCAGCTCAGTTAGCAGCCCCTACAATGAGCAGTTCTTC
NA,NA,TRBJ2-3,TRBV9,CASSVVGGSTDTQYF,TGTGCCAGCAGCGTAGTAGGGGGGAGCACAGATACGCAGTATTTT
NA,NA,TRBJ2-7,TRBV28,CASSLRRLLSSYEQYF,TGTGCCAGCAGTTTAAGAAGACTACTTAGCTCCTACGAGCAGTACTTC
NA,TRBD2,TRBJ2-7,TRBV27,CASRVGLAETYEQYF,TGTGCCAGCAGGGTCGGACTAGCGGAAACCTACGAGCAGTACTTC
once,NA,TRBJ1-1,TRBV6-1,CASTRGTPNTEAFF,TGTGCCAGCACCAGAGGGACACCGAACACTGAAGCTTTCTTT